This T cell receptor (beta chain) was recovered during a study of blood T cell repertoires in COVID-19. Across the whole study: From the United States, Italy and Spain came samples of acute and convalescent COVID-19.

Per the study methods: Scientists estimated how many nucleated cells there were by amplifying reference gene primers. The protocol was immunoSEQ multiplex PCR, while the TCRdb copy is restricted to in-frame clones and leaves out a portion. For V, J and clone size, that table is used; D and trimming come from the DNA. The table shows nearly 250,000 clones, with 85% occurring only once. The CDR3 sequence is 12 residues long. V dropped 4 bases and J dropped 13; count of bases not matched to a gene: 8. CDR1 and CDR2 from the germline V gene are PRHDT and FYEKMQ (reference sequence). Participant-reported clinical history was the basis for cohort assignment.

Source material: PBMCs or T cells enriched from blood (not recorded which). This TCR derives from a woman between 50 and 59 years old with acute COVID-19. The V gene is TRBV13, the J gene TRBJ1-1; TRBD1 agrees at 8 bases. The CDR3 DNA reads as TGTGCCAGCAGCTACAGGACAGGGAGGATTTTCTTT. This translates into CASSYRTGRIFF.